The clone carrying this T cell receptor beta chain was counted only a few times. Antigen: not known. Donors were all healthy Caucasians. The entry originates in a study of identical twins. Whole-study findings and limits: Cross-sectional statistical analysis was relied on for the conclusions, without the same donors being followed. Invariant T cells like MAIT and iNKT could partly confound the zero-insertion analyses.

TCRdb called the 5' RACE reads again in MiXCR, with one record for every CDR3 protein. The sample includes some 570,000 distinct CDR3 sequences, around 24% seen only once; the top ten take 0.48%. Germline loops: CDR1 MDHEN, CDR2 SYDVKM. The CDR3 length is 13 residues. Trimming removed 2 bases at V and 2 bases at J, with 7 bases between. The same data also contributed to another study, on yellow fever vaccine responses in identical twins.

The chain has TRBV28 and TRBJ2-7; D is ambiguous. The receptor's source is a woman between 18 and 30 years old in good health. The source material was CD4+ T cells sorted from blood. The CDR3 loop reads CASSLRTPYEQYF. In DNA form, the CDR3 reads TGTGCCAGCAGTTTAAGAACTCCCTACGAGCAGTACTTC. The entire variable domain, with the rest obtained from reference TRBV28 and TRBJ2-7, is as follows: DVKVTQSSRYLVKRTGEKVFLECVQDMDHENMFWYRQDPGLGLRLIYFSYDVKMKEKGDIPEGYSVSREKKERFSLILESASTNQTSMYLCASSLRTPYEQYFGPGTRLTVT.